Described below is a single T cell receptor beta chain sequence and its context. Its target is not known. This record belongs to a study of shared clonotypes between healthy human individuals. Profiled with immunoSEQ multiplex PCR; TCRdb holds only in-frame clones, not every one. The sample consists of roughly 1,000,000 clones, around 78% of them appearing once. Study observations and caveats: Sharing across four donors was highest in naive CD4 (roughly 5%) and lowest in memory CD8 (around 0.4%). Sampling included only blood; tissue repertoires likely differ.

Germline V gene data show CDR1 as SGHTA and CDR2 as FQGNSA. V dropped 0 bases and J dropped 4 bases, with 16 bases sitting between them. CDR3 length equals 16 residues. The sample consisted of memory CD4+ T cells from PBMCs. Described subset: CD45RA-negative fraction. This TCR derives from a man between 18 and 35 years old in good health. Some clones in this sample may be carry-over from other donors' samples. V usage is TRBV7-2 and J usage is TRBJ2-7; D is perhaps TRBD1 or TRBD2 (6 bases each). CDR3 amino acids: CASSLALGVGGYEQYF. DNA for the CDR3: TGTGCCAGCAGCTTAGCCCTCGGGGTAGGGGGGTACGAGCAGTACTTC.